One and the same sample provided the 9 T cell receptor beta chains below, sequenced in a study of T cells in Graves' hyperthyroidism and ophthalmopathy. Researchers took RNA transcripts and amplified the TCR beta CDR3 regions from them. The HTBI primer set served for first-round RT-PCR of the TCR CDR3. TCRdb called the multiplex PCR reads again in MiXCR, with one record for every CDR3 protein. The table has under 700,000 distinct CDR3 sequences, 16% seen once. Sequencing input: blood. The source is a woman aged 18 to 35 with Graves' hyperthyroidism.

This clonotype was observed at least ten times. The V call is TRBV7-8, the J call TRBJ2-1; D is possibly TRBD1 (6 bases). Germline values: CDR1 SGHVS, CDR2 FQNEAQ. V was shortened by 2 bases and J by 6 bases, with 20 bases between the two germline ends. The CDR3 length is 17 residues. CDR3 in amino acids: CASSLKGDGSQGNEQFF. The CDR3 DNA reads TGTGCCAGCAGCTTAAAGGGGGATGGCTCGCAAGGCAATGAGCAGTTCTTC.

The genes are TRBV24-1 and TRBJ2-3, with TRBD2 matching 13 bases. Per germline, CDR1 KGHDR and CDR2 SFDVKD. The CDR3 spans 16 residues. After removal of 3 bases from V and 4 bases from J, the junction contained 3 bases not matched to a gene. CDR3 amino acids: CATSDTSGGAPDTQYF. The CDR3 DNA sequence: TGTGCCACCAGTGATACTAGCGGGGGGGCCCCAGATACGCAGTATTTT.

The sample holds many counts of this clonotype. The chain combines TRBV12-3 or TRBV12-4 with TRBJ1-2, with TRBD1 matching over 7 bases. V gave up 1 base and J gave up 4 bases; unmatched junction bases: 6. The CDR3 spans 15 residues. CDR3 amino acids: CASSLEGAGSYGYTF. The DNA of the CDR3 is TGTGCCAGCAGTTTAGAGGGGGCGGGATCCTATGGCTACACCTTC.

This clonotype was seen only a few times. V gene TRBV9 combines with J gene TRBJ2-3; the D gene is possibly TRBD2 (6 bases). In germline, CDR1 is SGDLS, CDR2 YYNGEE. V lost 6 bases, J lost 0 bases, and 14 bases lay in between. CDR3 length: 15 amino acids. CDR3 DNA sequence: TGTGCCAGCACTCGCGGAGGGAGGAGCACAGATACGCAGTATTTT. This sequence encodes CASTRGGRSTDTQYF. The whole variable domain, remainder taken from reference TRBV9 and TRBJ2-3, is DSGVTQTPKHLITATGQRVTLRCSPRSGDLSVYWYQQSLDQGLQFLIQYYNGEERAKGNILERFSAQQFPDLHSELNLSSLELGDSALYFCASTRGGRSTDTQYFGPGTRLTVL.

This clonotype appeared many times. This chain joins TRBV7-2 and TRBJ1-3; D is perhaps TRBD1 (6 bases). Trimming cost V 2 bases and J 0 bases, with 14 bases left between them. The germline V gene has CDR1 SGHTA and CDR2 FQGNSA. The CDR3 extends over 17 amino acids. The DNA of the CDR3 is TGTGCCAGCAGCTTAACGGGGGCAGGGCTCTCTGGAAACACCATATATTTT. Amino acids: CASSLTGAGLSGNTIYF.

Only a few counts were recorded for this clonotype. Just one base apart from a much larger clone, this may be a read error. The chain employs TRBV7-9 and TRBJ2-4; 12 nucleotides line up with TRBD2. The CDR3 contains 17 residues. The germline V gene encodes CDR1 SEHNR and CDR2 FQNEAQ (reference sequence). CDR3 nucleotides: TGTGCCGGCAGTCCAATCGGGCTAGCGGGGGGGCCAGTCATTCAGTACTTC. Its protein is CAGSPIGLAGGPVIQYF. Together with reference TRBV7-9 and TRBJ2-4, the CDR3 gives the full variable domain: DTGVSQNPRHKITKRGQNVTFRCDPISEHNRLYWYRQTLGQGPEFLTYFQNEAQLEKSRLLSDRFSAERPKGSFSTLEIQRTEQGDSAMYLCAGSPIGLAGGPVIQYFGAGTRLSVL.

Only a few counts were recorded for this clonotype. The CDR3 DNA reads as TGTGCCAGCAGTTACGCTAGCTTGGAGACCCAGTACTTC. This sequence encodes CASSYASLETQYF. The rearrangement uses TRBV6-2 or TRBV6-3 and TRBJ2-5; D is perhaps TRBD2 (5 bases). The CDR3 totals 13 residues. Germline V gene sequence: CDR1 MNHEY, CDR2 SVGEGT. V was cut by 2 bases and J by 5 bases, with 9 bases left in between.

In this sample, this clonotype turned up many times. DNA for the CDR3: TGTGCCAGCAGCTTAGATCAGGCTTTGGACACTGAAGCTTTCTTT. It encodes CASSLDQALDTEAFF. This chain links TRBV7-2 with TRBJ1-1; D gene ambiguous. The length of the CDR3 is 15 residues. The germline gives CDR1 SGHTA, CDR2 FQGNSA. V gave up 1 base and J gave up 3 bases, with 12 bases separating them.

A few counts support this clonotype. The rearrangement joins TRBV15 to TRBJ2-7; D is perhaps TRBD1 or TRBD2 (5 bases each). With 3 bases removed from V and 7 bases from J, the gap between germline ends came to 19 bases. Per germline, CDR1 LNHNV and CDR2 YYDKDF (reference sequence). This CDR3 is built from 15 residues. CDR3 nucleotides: TGTGCCACCAGCAGCGACCGGGGCCTCGAAGGGGAGCAGTACTTC. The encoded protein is CATSSDRGLEGEQYF. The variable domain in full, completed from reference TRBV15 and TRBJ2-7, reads DAMVIQNPRYQVTQFGKPVTLSCSQTLNHNVMYWYQQKSSQAPKLLFHYYDKDFNNEADTPDNFQSRRPNTSFCFLDIRSPGLGDTAMYLCATSSDRGLEGEQYFGPGTRLTVT.